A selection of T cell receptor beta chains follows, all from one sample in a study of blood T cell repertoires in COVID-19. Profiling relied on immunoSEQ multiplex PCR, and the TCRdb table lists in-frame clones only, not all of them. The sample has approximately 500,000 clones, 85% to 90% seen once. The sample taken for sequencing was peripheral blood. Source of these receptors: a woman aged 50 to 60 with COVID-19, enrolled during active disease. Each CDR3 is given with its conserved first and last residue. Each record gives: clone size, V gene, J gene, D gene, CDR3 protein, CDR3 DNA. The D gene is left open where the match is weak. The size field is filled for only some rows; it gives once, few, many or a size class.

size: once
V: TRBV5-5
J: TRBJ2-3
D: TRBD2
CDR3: CASSWLLAGSTDTQYF
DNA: TGTGCCAGCAGCTGGTTACTAGCGGGGTCCACAGATACGCAGTATTTT

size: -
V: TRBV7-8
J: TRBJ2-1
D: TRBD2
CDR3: CASSARGGVYNEQFF
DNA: TGTGCCAGCAGCGCGCGGGGGGGCGTCTACAATGAGCAGTTCTTC

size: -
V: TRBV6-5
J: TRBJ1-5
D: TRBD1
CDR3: CASRGVGQGGQPQHF
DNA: TGTGCCAGCAGGGGGGTCGGACAGGGGGGACAGCCCCAGCATTTT

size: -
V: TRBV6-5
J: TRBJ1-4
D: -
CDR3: CASSRGTPGKLFF
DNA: TGTGCCAGCAGCCGCGGGACTCCGGGAAAACTGTTTTTT

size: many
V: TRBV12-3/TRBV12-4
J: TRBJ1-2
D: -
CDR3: CASSLSRQDGYTF
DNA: TGTGCCAGCAGTTTGTCACGTCAGGATGGCTACACCTTC

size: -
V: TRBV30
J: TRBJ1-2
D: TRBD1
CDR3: CAWRSTGTDGYTF
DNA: TGTGCCTGGAGGAGTACCGGGACAGATGGCTACACCTTC

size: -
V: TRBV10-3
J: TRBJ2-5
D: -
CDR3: CAISESGGETQYF
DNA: TGTGCCATCAGTGAGTCTGGGGGGGAGACCCAGTACTTC

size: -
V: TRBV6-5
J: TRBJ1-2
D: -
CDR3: CASSPLAGANYGYTF
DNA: TGTGCCAGCAGTCCCCTCGCTGGAGCTAACTATGGCTACACCTTC

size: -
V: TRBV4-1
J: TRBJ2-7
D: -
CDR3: CASSQDPLYEQYF
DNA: TGCGCCAGCAGCCAAGACCCCTTATACGAGCAGTACTTC

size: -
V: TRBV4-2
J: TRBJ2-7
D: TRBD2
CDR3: CASSQEAGGVDEQYF
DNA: TGTGCCAGCAGCCAAGAGGCGGGGGGTGTCGACGAGCAGTACTTC

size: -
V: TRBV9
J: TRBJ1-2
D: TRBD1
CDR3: CASSPQGRTGDPKGYTF
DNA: TGTGCCAGCAGCCCCCAGGGAAGGACAGGGGATCCAAAGGGCTACACCTTC

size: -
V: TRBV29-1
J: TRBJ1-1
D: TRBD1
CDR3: CSVEAAGGNTEAFF
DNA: TGCAGCGTTGAGGCGGCAGGGGGTAATACTGAAGCTTTCTTT

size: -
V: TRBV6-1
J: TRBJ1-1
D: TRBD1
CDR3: CASSPGGHMNTEAFF
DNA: TGTGCCAGCAGTCCAGGGGGGCACATGAACACTGAAGCTTTCTTT

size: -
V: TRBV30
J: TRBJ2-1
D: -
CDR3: CAWSPRVLNEQFF
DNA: TGTGCCTGGAGTCCCCGGGTCCTAAATGAGCAGTTCTTC

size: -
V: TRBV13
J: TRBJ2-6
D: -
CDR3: CASSFAGSGANVLTF
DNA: TGTGCCAGCAGCTTCGCGGGGAGTGGGGCCAACGTCCTGACTTTC

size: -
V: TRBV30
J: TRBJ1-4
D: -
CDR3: CAWSRGNDEKLFF
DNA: TGTGCCTGGAGTCGGGGAAACGATGAAAAACTGTTTTTT

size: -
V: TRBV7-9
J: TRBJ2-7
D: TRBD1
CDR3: CASSLNRGSDEQYF
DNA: TGTGCCAGCAGCTTGAACAGGGGATCGGACGAGCAGTACTTC

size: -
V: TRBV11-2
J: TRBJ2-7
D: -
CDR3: CASSLRRQNTYEQYF
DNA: TGTGCCAGCAGCTTACGCCGACAGAATACCTACGAGCAGTACTTC

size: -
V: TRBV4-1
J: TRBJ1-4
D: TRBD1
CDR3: CASSLQGAGEKLFF
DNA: TGCGCCAGCAGCCTCCAGGGGGCAGGGGAAAAACTGTTTTTT

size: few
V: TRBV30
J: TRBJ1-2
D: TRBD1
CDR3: CAWSPGQGYGYTF
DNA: TGTGCCTGGAGTCCGGGACAGGGTTATGGCTACACCTTC

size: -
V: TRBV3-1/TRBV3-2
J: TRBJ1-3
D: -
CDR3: CASRLSSGNTIYF
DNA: TGTGCCAGCAGACTAAGCTCTGGAAACACCATATATTTT

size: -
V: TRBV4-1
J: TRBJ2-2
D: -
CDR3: CASSQGGGATNTGELFF
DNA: TGCGCCAGCAGCCAAGGAGGCGGGGCGACGAACACCGGGGAGCTGTTTTTT

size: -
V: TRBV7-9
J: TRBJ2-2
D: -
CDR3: CASSLGAGGVTGELFF
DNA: TGTGCCAGCAGCTTAGGGGCCGGAGGGGTGACCGGGGAGCTGTTTTTT

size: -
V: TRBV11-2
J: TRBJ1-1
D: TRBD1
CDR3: CASSGLTGGVSMNTEAFF
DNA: TGTGCCAGCAGCGGCTTGACAGGGGGCGTATCCATGAACACTGAAGCTTTCTTT

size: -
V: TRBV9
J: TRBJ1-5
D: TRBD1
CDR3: CASSAGGSGNQPQHF
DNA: TGTGCCAGCAGCGCAGGGGGTTCGGGCAATCAGCCCCAGCATTTT

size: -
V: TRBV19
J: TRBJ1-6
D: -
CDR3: CASNAGGDSPLHF
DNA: TGTGCCAGTAACGCGGGAGGCGATTCACCCCTCCACTTT

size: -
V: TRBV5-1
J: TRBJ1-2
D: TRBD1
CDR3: CASSLERDRDGYTF
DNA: TGCGCCAGCAGCTTGGAACGGGACAGGGATGGCTACACCTTC

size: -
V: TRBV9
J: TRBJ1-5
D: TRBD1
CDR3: CASSPRQGANQLGYQPQHF
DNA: TGTGCCAGCAGCCCCCGACAGGGGGCAAATCAATTGGGATATCAGCCCCAGCATTTT

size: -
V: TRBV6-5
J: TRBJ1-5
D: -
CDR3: CASDWAGDSNQPQHF
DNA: TGTGCCAGCGACTGGGCAGGGGATAGCAATCAGCCCCAGCATTTT

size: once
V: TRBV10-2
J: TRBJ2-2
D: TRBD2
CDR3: CASYGLAGGLGELFF
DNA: TGCGCCAGCTACGGACTAGCGGGGGGGCTCGGGGAGCTGTTTTTT

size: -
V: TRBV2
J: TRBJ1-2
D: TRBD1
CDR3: CASRETGGGYGYTF
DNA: TGTGCCAGCAGGGAGACAGGGGGTGGATATGGCTACACCTTC

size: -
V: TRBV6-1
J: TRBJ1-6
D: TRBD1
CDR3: CATQGELIYNSPLHF
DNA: TGTGCCACCCAGGGGGAACTTATCTATAATTCACCCCTCCACTTT

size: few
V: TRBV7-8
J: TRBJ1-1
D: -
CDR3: CASSPTDTEAFF
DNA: TGTGCCAGCAGCCCTACGGACACTGAAGCTTTCTTT

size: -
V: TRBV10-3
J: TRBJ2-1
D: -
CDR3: CAITEGGGPVPYNEQFF
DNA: TGTGCCATCACCGAGGGCGGGGGCCCCGTCCCCTACAATGAGCAGTTCTTC

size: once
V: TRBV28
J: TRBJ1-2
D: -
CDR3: CASSLAGDYGYTF
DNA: TGTGCCAGCAGTTTAGCAGGGGACTATGGCTACACCTTC

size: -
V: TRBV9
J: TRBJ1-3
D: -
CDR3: CASSVGAIGSGNTIYF
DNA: TGTGCCAGCAGCGTAGGGGCCATCGGCTCTGGAAACACCATATATTTT

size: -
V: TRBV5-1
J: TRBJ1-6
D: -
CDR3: CASSLGRTDNSPLHF
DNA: TGCGCCAGCAGCTTGGGGAGGACAGATAATTCACCCCTCCACTTT

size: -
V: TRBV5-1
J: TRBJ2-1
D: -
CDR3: CASSELGPEQFF
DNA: TGCGCCAGCAGCGAGCTGGGGCCAGAGCAGTTCTTC

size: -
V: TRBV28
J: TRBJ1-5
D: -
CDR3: CASIGGSNQPQHF
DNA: TGTGCCAGCATAGGCGGCAGCAATCAGCCCCAGCATTTT

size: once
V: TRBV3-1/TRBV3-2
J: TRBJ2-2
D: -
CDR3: CASSQDGTPGELFF
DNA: TGTGCCAGCAGCCAAGATGGGACTCCCGGGGAGCTGTTTTTT

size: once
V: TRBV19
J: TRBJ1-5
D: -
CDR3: CASMAWVRGNQPQHF
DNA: TGTGCCAGTATGGCGTGGGTGAGGGGCAATCAGCCCCAGCATTTT

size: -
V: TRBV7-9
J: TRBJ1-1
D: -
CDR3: CASSSQSTEAFF
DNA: TGTGCCAGCAGCAGTCAGTCCACTGAAGCTTTCTTT

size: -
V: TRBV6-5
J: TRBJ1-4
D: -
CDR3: CASGRTNEKLFF
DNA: TGTGCCAGCGGGAGGACTAATGAAAAACTGTTTTTT

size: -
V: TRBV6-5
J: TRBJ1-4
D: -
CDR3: CAAGDSMGTNEKLFF
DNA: TGTGCCGCTGGAGACAGCATGGGAACTAATGAAAAACTGTTTTTT